A selection of T cell receptor beta chains follows, all from one sample in a study of blood T cell repertoires in COVID-19. Profiled with immunoSEQ multiplex PCR; TCRdb holds only in-frame clones, not every one. The sample holds more than 200,000 clones, approximately 84% seen once. The sequencing input was PBMCs or T cells enriched from blood (not recorded which). The source is a man in his forties or fifties who had recovered from COVID-19. Each CDR3 is given with its conserved first and last residue. Each record gives: D gene, CDR3 length, J gene, V gene, clone size, CDR3 protein, CDR3 DNA. D genes are given only for firm matches. The size of a clone is reported for some rows only, either as once, few or many, or as a class for expanded clones.

-	12	TRBJ1-2	TRBV6-5	-	CASRPRVGGYTF	TGTGCCAGCAGGCCTCGGGTCGGCGGCTACACCTTC
-	19	TRBJ2-7	TRBV21-1	-	CASSPPRQGVTGDPHEQYF	TGTGCCAGCAGCCCCCCTCGACAGGGGGTAACGGGAGACCCCCACGAGCAGTACTTC
TRBD1	14	TRBJ1-1	TRBV30	once	CAWSSPGTGIEAFF	TGTGCCTGGAGTAGCCCCGGGACAGGGATTGAAGCTTTCTTT
-	13	TRBJ1-5	TRBV3-1/TRBV3-2	-	CASSQDRNQPQHF	TGTGCCAGCAGCCAAGACAGGAATCAGCCCCAGCATTTT
-	13	TRBJ1-1	TRBV2	-	CASSDRVNTEAFF	TGTGCCAGCAGTGACAGGGTGAACACTGAAGCTTTCTTT
-	13	TRBJ2-1	TRBV29-1	-	CSVERQPYNEQFF	TGCAGCGTTGAAAGACAGCCCTACAATGAGCAGTTCTTC
TRBD2	15	TRBJ2-1	TRBV11-3	-	CASSLAGRGVNEQFF	TGTGCCAGCAGCTTAGCTGGGCGGGGGGTCAATGAGCAGTTCTTC
-	12	TRBJ2-5	TRBV7-2	-	CASSSNRETQYF	TGTGCCAGCAGCTCTAACAGGGAGACCCAGTACTTC
-	16	TRBJ1-1	TRBV6-2/TRBV6-3	once	CASSWEAGRFFPEAFF	TGTGCCAGCAGTTGGGAGGCAGGGAGGTTTTTCCCTGAAGCTTTCTTT
TRBD1	12	TRBJ1-2	TRBV7-9	-	CASSSRGDGYTF	TGTGCCAGCAGCTCCAGGGGGGACGGCTACACCTTC
-	15	TRBJ1-5	TRBV6-5	many	CASSHDGKRDQPQHF	TGTGCCAGCAGTCACGACGGCAAGCGGGATCAGCCCCAGCATTTT
-	14	TRBJ2-1	TRBV27	-	CASSLGRRVNEQFF	TGTGCCAGCAGTTTAGGCAGGAGGGTCAATGAGCAGTTCTTC
TRBD1	15	TRBJ2-1	TRBV5-5	-	CASSLSGTGDNEQFF	TGTGCCAGCAGCTTGTCCGGGACAGGGGACAATGAGCAGTTCTTC
TRBD2	16	TRBJ2-1	TRBV7-6	-	CASSPTGGNSYNEQFF	TGTGCCAGCAGCCCGACGGGGGGGAACTCCTACAATGAGCAGTTCTTC
-	15	TRBJ1-5	TRBV6-2/TRBV6-3	-	CASSTNRALERPQHF	TGTGCCAGCAGTACCAACAGGGCCCTCGAACGGCCCCAGCATTTT
-	15	TRBJ1-3	TRBV7-9	-	CASSFGAPSGNTIYF	TGTGCCAGCAGCTTTGGGGCCCCCTCTGGAAACACCATATATTTT
-	13	TRBJ1-5	TRBV19	-	CASNPSPNQPQHF	TGTGCCAGTAATCCCTCTCCGAATCAGCCCCAGCATTTT
-	17	TRBJ2-7	TRBV6-2/TRBV6-3	-	CASSYRVADPWTYEQYF	TGTGCCAGCAGTTACCGGGTAGCGGACCCGTGGACGTACGAGCAGTACTTC
TRBD2	15	TRBJ2-7	TRBV7-2	-	CASSLVRLAAYEQYF	TGTGCCAGCAGCTTAGTAAGACTAGCGGCCTACGAGCAGTACTTC
-	15	TRBJ1-2	TRBV28	-	CASSAPGVANYGYTF	TGTGCCAGCAGTGCCCCTGGGGTAGCGAACTATGGCTACACCTTC
-	19	TRBJ1-6	TRBV27	many	CASSLSVITMSSYNSPLHF	TGTGCCAGCAGTTTATCGGTTATTACGATGAGCTCCTATAATTCACCCCTCCACTTT
-	15	TRBJ1-2	TRBV5-1	-	CASSDQPGLTYGYTF	TGCGCCAGCAGCGATCAACCGGGACTGACCTATGGCTACACCTTC
-	14	TRBJ1-2	TRBV10-3	-	CAISESPGSYGYTF	TGTGCCATCAGTGAGAGTCCGGGGAGCTATGGCTACACCTTC
-	13	TRBJ1-2	TRBV27	-	CASSFNGQYGYTF	TGTGCCAGCAGTTTCAATGGGCAGTATGGCTACACCTTC
TRBD2	13	TRBJ2-7	TRBV10-3	-	CAISEWGGNEQYF	TGTGCCATCAGTGAGTGGGGGGGGAACGAGCAGTACTTC
TRBD2	13	TRBJ2-7	TRBV5-4	-	CASSLGREYEQYF	TGTGCCAGCAGCTTAGGGCGGGAGTACGAGCAGTACTTC
-	16	TRBJ1-1	TRBV30	-	CAWSPFRVFQDTEAFF	TGTGCCTGGAGCCCATTCAGGGTATTCCAGGACACTGAAGCTTTCTTT
-	14	TRBJ1-2	TRBV6-5	-	CASTYGVGARGYTF	TGTGCCAGCACTTACGGGGTTGGGGCAAGGGGCTACACCTTC
-	14	TRBJ1-1	TRBV28	-	CASSSQPGRTEAFF	TGTGCCAGCAGTAGTCAGCCCGGGAGGACTGAAGCTTTCTTT
TRBD2	14	TRBJ2-7	TRBV5-4	-	CASSGKRERFEQYF	TGTGCCAGCAGCGGAAAGCGGGAGCGATTTGAGCAGTACTTC
TRBD1	14	TRBJ2-1	TRBV7-2	-	CASSPGTGVNEQFF	TGTGCCAGCAGCCCCGGGACAGGGGTCAATGAGCAGTTCTTC
TRBD1	13	TRBJ1-2	TRBV6-2/TRBV6-3	-	CASTPDRLYGYTF	TGTGCCAGCACCCCGGACAGGTTATATGGCTACACCTTC
TRBD1	17	TRBJ1-5	TRBV19	-	CASSTGETGGSNQPQHF	TGTGCCAGTAGTACCGGCGAAACAGGGGGCTCCAATCAGCCCCAGCATTTT
-	16	TRBJ2-2	TRBV18	-	CASSPPTGGNTGELFF	TGTGCCAGCTCACCACCTACCGGGGGAAACACCGGGGAGCTGTTTTTT
TRBD1	15	TRBJ1-1	TRBV9	-	CASSVAGRGSTEAFF	TGTGCCAGCAGCGTAGCCGGCAGGGGGAGCACTGAAGCTTTCTTT
TRBD1	14	TRBJ1-2	TRBV9	-	CASSPGTGGGGYTF	TGTGCCAGCAGCCCCGGGACAGGGGGCGGGGGCTACACCTTC
-	12	TRBJ1-1	TRBV5-8	once	CASSAREPEAFF	TGTGCCAGCAGCGCGAGGGAGCCTGAAGCTTTCTTT
-	15	TRBJ2-1	TRBV6-4	once	CASLRERPSYNEQFF	TGTGCCAGCCTTCGAGAGCGACCCTCCTACAATGAGCAGTTCTTC
TRBD1	14	TRBJ2-5	TRBV9	-	CASSVVSGGETQYF	TGTGCCAGCAGCGTAGTCTCAGGGGGAGAGACCCAGTACTTC
-	14	TRBJ2-5	TRBV5-5	-	CASSLVSGLETQYF	TGTGCCAGCAGCTTGGTATCGGGGTTGGAGACCCAGTACTTC
-	13	TRBJ2-7	TRBV5-1	-	CASSLGGVGQQYF	TGCGCCAGCAGCTTGGGGGGCGTGGGGCAACAGTACTTC
TRBD2	15	TRBJ2-1	TRBV11-3	-	CASSPGTSGSEEQFF	TGTGCCAGCAGCCCCGGGACTAGCGGGAGTGAAGAGCAGTTCTTC